This entry features one T cell receptor (beta chain) sequence. This specimen comes from a study of blood T cell repertoires in COVID-19. Study context: Material from acute and convalescent COVID-19 was sourced from the United States, Italy and Spain. The analysed material was cDNA or gDNA that came from T cells, B-cell-depleted T cells, or PBMCs.

In the source study's methods: Reference gene primer amplification gave estimated nucleated cell counts. Clones were read by immunoSEQ multiplex PCR, and TCRdb kept only the in-frame ones, dropping some. The V and J calls and clone size come from that table; D and trimming were worked out from the DNA. The table shows fewer than 250,000 clones, with roughly four fifths occurring only once. Germline CDR1 SNHLY, CDR2 FYNNEI. V dropped 2 bases and J dropped 0 bases, with 7 bases sitting between them. The CDR3 contains 14 residues. The rearrangement links TRBV2 to TRBJ2-5, with D maybe TRBD1 (6 bases). Input material: peripheral blood. This TCR derives from a man aged 45-65 years with acute or convalescent COVID-19. The CDR3 nucleotides read TGTGCCAGCAGTGAAAGGACAGACCAAGAGACCCAGTACTTC. It specifies CASSERTDQETQYF.